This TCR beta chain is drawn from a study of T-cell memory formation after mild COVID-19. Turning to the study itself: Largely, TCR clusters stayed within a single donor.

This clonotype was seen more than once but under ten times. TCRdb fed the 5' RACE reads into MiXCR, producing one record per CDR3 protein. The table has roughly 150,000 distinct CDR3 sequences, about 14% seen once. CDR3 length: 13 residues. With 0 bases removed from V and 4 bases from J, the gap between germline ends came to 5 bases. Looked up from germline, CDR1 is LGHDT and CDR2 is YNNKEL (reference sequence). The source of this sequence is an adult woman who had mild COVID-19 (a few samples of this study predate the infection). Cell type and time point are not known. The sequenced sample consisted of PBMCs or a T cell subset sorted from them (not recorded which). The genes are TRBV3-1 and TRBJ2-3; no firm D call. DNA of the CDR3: TGTGCCAGCAGCCAAGATATCCCAGATACGCAGTATTTT. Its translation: CASSQDIPDTQYF.